Listed below are T cell receptor beta chains from one sample, sequenced in a study of T cell responses to AZD1222 COVID-19 vaccine. Method: immunoSEQ multiplex PCR; TCRdb's copy keeps in-frame clones and lacks some. Among approximately 180,000 clones listed, around 90% were seen once. Specimen: peripheral blood, collected on day 0 of AZD1222 vaccination. The receptors come from an adult in good health. Each CDR3 is given with its conserved first and last residue. A D gene is named only where the DNA matches it firmly. The listing skips clone size in some rows; elsewhere it reads once, few, many or a size class.

TRBJ2-6	-	-	TRBV5-4	16	TGTGCCAGCAGCCAGGGACGCCCAGCTGGGGCCAACGTCCTGACTTTC	CASSQGRPAGANVLTF
TRBJ1-5	-	-	TRBV19	15	TGTGCCAGTAGGGGACTGGGTATTAGCAATCAGCCCCAGCATTTT	CASRGLGISNQPQHF
TRBJ2-1	-	TRBD2	TRBV10-3	12	TGTGCCATCAGTGAGCTAGCGGGGTTAGAGTTCTTC	CAISELAGLEFF
TRBJ2-7	once	TRBD1	TRBV7-8	16	TGTGCCAGCAGCCCTCATGGGCAGGGGGCGCGCTACGAGCAGTACTTC	CASSPHGQGARYEQYF
TRBJ1-1	-	-	TRBV6-2/TRBV6-3	13	TGTGCCAGCAGTATAGACAGGAACACTGAAGCTTTCTTT	CASSIDRNTEAFF
TRBJ1-2	-	-	TRBV20-1	14	TGCAGTGCTAGTGATTGGGCCGGGAACTATGGCTACACCTTC	CSASDWAGNYGYTF
TRBJ2-5	once	TRBD2	TRBV3-1/TRBV3-2	16	TGTGCCAGCAGCCAGCCCCTCCTAGCGGGAGGAGAGACCCAGTACTTC	CASSQPLLAGGETQYF
TRBJ1-3	-	-	TRBV28	11	TGTGCCAGCAGTTTTGGGAACACCATATATTTT	CASSFGNTIYF
TRBJ2-1	-	TRBD2	TRBV6-5	15	TGTGCCAGCAGTCTCGGACTAGTCTCCTACAATGAGCAGTTCTTC	CASSLGLVSYNEQFF
TRBJ1-6	once	-	TRBV28	14	TGTGCCAGCAGTTTTTCCGGGTATAATTCACCCCTCCACTTT	CASSFSGYNSPLHF
TRBJ2-5	-	-	TRBV7-2	14	TGTGCCAGCAGCTTATCAGGGATCCAAGAGACCCAGTACTTC	CASSLSGIQETQYF
TRBJ1-3	-	-	TRBV30	14	TGTGCCTGGAGTGGGTGGGGAGATGGAAACACCATATATTTT	CAWSGWGDGNTIYF
TRBJ1-6	-	-	TRBV3-1/TRBV3-2	13	TGTGCCAGCAGCCAAGATGAGAGGTCACCCCTCCACTTT	CASSQDERSPLHF
TRBJ2-2	once	-	TRBV5-1	14	TGCGCCAGCAGCTTGGCCCCGCCGACCGGGGAGCTGTTTTTT	CASSLAPPTGELFF
TRBJ1-5	few	TRBD1	TRBV7-8	16	TGTGCCAGCAGCTTAGTCGGGGACAGGAGCAATCAGCCCCAGCATTTT	CASSLVGDRSNQPQHF
TRBJ2-7	-	-	TRBV5-6	17	TGTGCCAGCAGCTTGTGGACTGGGGCGGCCTCCTCCTACGAGCAGTACTTC	CASSLWTGAASSYEQYF
TRBJ1-3	-	-	TRBV5-1	14	TGCGCCAGCGCCCCTGGGGGGTCTGGAAACACCATATATTTT	CASAPGGSGNTIYF
TRBJ1-5	-	-	TRBV7-5	14	TGTGCCAGAAGCTTAGGTCACCACAATCAGCCCCAGCATTTT	CARSLGHHNQPQHF
TRBJ1-2	-	-	TRBV6-1	14	TGTGCCAGCAGTGAACCTGGGGGAGCCCCAGGCTACACCTTC	CASSEPGGAPGYTF
TRBJ2-1	-	TRBD2	TRBV6-5	13	TGTGCCAGCACAATAGCGGGCCGCAATGAGCAGTTCTTC	CASTIAGRNEQFF
TRBJ1-5	-	-	TRBV12-3/TRBV12-4	12	TGTGCCAGCAGTCGCAGGGAACAGCCCCAGCATTTT	CASSRREQPQHF
TRBJ1-1	-	TRBD1	TRBV6-5	14	TGTGCCAGCGCGGACGGATGGACAGGGGCCGAAGCTTTCTTT	CASADGWTGAEAFF
TRBJ1-4	-	TRBD1	TRBV7-2	15	TGTGCCAGCAGCTTACGACAGGGCCTGGGGGAAAAACTGTTTTTT	CASSLRQGLGEKLFF
TRBJ2-5	-	-	TRBV9	15	TGTGCCAGCAGCGTAGTAGGCAGTGATCAAGAGACCCAGTACTTC	CASSVVGSDQETQYF
TRBJ2-2	-	-	TRBV19	14	TGTGCCAGTAGTATAACAGGGTACACCGGGGAGCTGTTTTTT	CASSITGYTGELFF
TRBJ1-4	-	-	TRBV7-9	15	TGTGCCAGCAGCTTAGCGGGGTTGACTAATGAAAAACTGTTTTTT	CASSLAGLTNEKLFF
TRBJ1-3	-	-	TRBV6-5	14	TGTGCCAGCAGTTACGGTCGGCTCGGGCGCACCATATATTTT	CASSYGRLGRTIYF
TRBJ1-4	-	-	TRBV10-3	12	TGTGCCACCCGAACAACTAATGAAAAACTGTTTTTT	CATRTTNEKLFF
TRBJ1-6	-	-	TRBV24-1	15	TGTGCCACCAGTGATCCAGCAAGGGGTGATTCACCCCTCCACTTT	CATSDPARGDSPLHF
TRBJ1-5	few	-	TRBV28	14	TGTGCCAGCAGTTTCCCGAAGGGGGGTCAGCCCCAGCATTTT	CASSFPKGGQPQHF
TRBJ2-7	-	TRBD2	TRBV11-2	15	TGTGCCAGCAGCCTGACTAGCGGGGGAGCCTACGAGCAGTACTTC	CASSLTSGGAYEQYF
TRBJ2-2	once	TRBD1	TRBV30	14	TGTGCCTGGAAAGAGGGGGCCTGGGCCAGGGAGCTGTTTTTT	CAWKEGAWARELFF
TRBJ2-5	-	-	TRBV15	14	TGTGCCACCAGCAGAGCGGGGCATTCGGAGACCCAGTACTTC	CATSRAGHSETQYF
TRBJ1-2	-	TRBD1	TRBV4-1	19	TGCGCCAGCAGCCAAGAAAGACCGGGACAGGGTTCCCGGAACTATGGCTACACCTTC	CASSQERPGQGSRNYGYTF
TRBJ2-2	-	TRBD2	TRBV24-1	17	TGTGCCACCAGTGGCAGACTAGCGGGAGGGCCGGCCGGGGAGCTGTTTTTT	CATSGRLAGGPAGELFF
TRBJ1-6	-	-	TRBV3-1/TRBV3-2	14	TGTGCCAGCAGCCAAGAGGGCTCTAATTCACCCCTCCACTTT	CASSQEGSNSPLHF
TRBJ1-1	-	-	TRBV11-2	13	TGTGCCAGCAGCTTGAAGCCACAGGGTGAAGCTTTCTTT	CASSLKPQGEAFF
TRBJ2-2	-	TRBD2	TRBV6-5	16	TGTGCCAGCAGTTACCGCGGGAGGGCCTTCACCGGGGAGCTGTTTTTT	CASSYRGRAFTGELFF
TRBJ2-3	-	-	TRBV13	15	TGTGCCAGCAGCTTAGCCAGGGGAAACACAGATACGCAGTATTTT	CASSLARGNTDTQYF
TRBJ1-5	-	-	TRBV18	15	TGTGCCAGCTCACCACCGGGAGGTGGCAATCAGCCCCAGCATTTT	CASSPPGGGNQPQHF
TRBJ1-2	-	-	TRBV29-1	15	TGCAGCGTTGGCAAAACAAGGGGTGTCCGCCCTGGCTACACCTTC	CSVGKTRGVRPGYTF
TRBJ2-1	-	-	TRBV7-2	16	TGTGCCAGCAGCCCTACAGGCGTCGGCTCCTACAATGAGCAGTTCTTC	CASSPTGVGSYNEQFF
TRBJ2-6	-	TRBD1	TRBV30	16	TGTGCCTGGAGGTGGGGACAGGGGTTTGGGGCCAACGTCCTGACTTTC	CAWRWGQGFGANVLTF
TRBJ2-3	-	TRBD2	TRBV5-1	15	TGCGCCAGCAGCTCGACTAGCGGGGGGTATGATACGCAGTATTTT	CASSSTSGGYDTQYF
TRBJ2-2	-	-	TRBV5-1	15	TGCGCCAGCAGCTTGGCGCCAGGGGGGACCGGGGAGCTGTTTTTT	CASSLAPGGTGELFF
TRBJ2-2	-	-	TRBV11-2	19	TGTGCCAGCAGCTTACCCGTTAGAGGGACCTTAGAGATCACCGGGGAGCTGTTTTTT	CASSLPVRGTLEITGELFF
TRBJ1-1	few	-	TRBV19	14	TGTGCCAGTCGGAGGGGCGGTATGAACACTGAAGCTTTCTTT	CASRRGGMNTEAFF
TRBJ2-1	-	-	TRBV20-1	14	TGCAGTGCTAGTAGGCGAACCCCCCGGGATGAGCAGTTCTTC	CSASRRTPRDEQFF
TRBJ1-5	-	-	TRBV30	12	TGTGCCTGGAGTAGGGGCAATCAGCCCCAGCATTTT	CAWSRGNQPQHF